The present T cell receptor beta chain was sequenced within a study of OX40 agonist ivuxolimab in advanced cancers. The study, taken as a whole, reports: Dose levels from 0.1 to 3.0 mg/kg saw CD4+ and CD8+ blood T cells expand clonally by week 6.

V was shortened by 7 bases and J by 5 bases, with 18 bases between the two germline ends. The CDR3 extends over 15 amino acids. Germline CDR1 reads MNHNS; CDR2 reads SASEGT. With regard to this clone: Its antigen is still unknown.

The assay was immunoSEQ multiplex PCR, and TCRdb's table has in-frame clones only and misses some. This repertoire shows 65,000 to 75,000 clones, around 86% found once; its top ten account for over 0.4%. This sequence joins TRBV6-1 and TRBJ2-1; unclear D gene. The source was CD4+ or CD8+ T cells sorted from blood, collected in a trial of the OX40 agonist ivuxolimab. The TCR comes from an adult with an advanced solid tumor such as melanoma, head and neck, liver or kidney cancer. DNA of the CDR3: TGTGCCAGCACCTCAGAGCGTCTCGGAGACAATGAGCAGTTCTTC. This translates into CASTSERLGDNEQFF.